This TCR beta chain was sequenced during a study of shared clonotypes between healthy human individuals. The method was immunoSEQ multiplex PCR; TCRdb's version includes in-frame clones alone and lacks a portion of them. Here the sample spans about 2.1 million clones, around 93% being singletons. This CDR3 is 13 amino acids long. The V gene lost 4 bases and the J gene lost 4 bases, with 11 bases spanning the gap. CDR1 SGHDN and CDR2 FVKESK come from the germline V gene. Study results and caveats: Clonotype sharing levels among donors were expected to vary with sequencing depth. Blood was the only sampled material, and tissue repertoires likely differ.

Cells designated naive CD8 were CD45RO-negative and were positively selected for CCR7, with terminally differentiated effector memory CD45RA+ cells excluded. On this clone: Its antigen is undetermined.

This sequence was found in a man aged 18 to 35 in good health. Some clones in this sample may be carry-over from other donors' samples. V and J are TRBV14 and TRBJ2-7, with D hard to call. Input material: naive CD8+ T cells from PBMCs. CDR3 sequence reads: CASSPWGAYEQYF. The CDR3 DNA is TGTGCCAGCAGCCCTTGGGGTGCGTACGAGCAGTACTTC.